Shown below are 24 T cell receptor beta chains from a single sample sequenced in a study of shared T cell receptors in the human thymus (dated by TCRdb to the early 2020s). Libraries were built with the immunoSEQ multiplex PCR assay. TCRdb mirrors the immuneACCESS table, restricted to in-frame sequences. Some clones are absent from its copies; in checked studies, under half trace to an unresolved V gene, and the reason for the others is unknown. Counted in this sample were over 65,000 clones; about 96% of them appeared once. Roughly 0.03% of the sample is in the top ten clones. The source material was thymocytes. These receptors were obtained from a human donor.

The gene calls are TRBV7-2 and TRBJ1-1; D call uncertain. The V and J ends lost 2 bases and 1 base respectively, with 11 bases between them. The CDR3 has 15 residues. CDR1 SGHTA and CDR2 FQGNSA come from the germline V gene. CDR3: CASSLWGETNTEAFF. The CDR3 nucleotides are TGTGCCAGCAGCTTATGGGGAGAAACGAACACTGAAGCTTTCTTT. Supplemented by reference TRBV7-2 and TRBJ1-1, the full variable domain reads GAGVSQSPSNKVTEKGKDVELRCDPISGHTALYWYRQSLGQGLEFLIYFQGNSAPDKSGLPSDRFSAERTGGSVSTLTIQRTQQEDSAVYLCASSLWGETNTEAFFGQGTRLTVV.

In this sample, this clone turned up once. The rearrangement joins TRBV30 to TRBJ1-3, with a weak D call TRBD1 (5 bases). Germline CDR1 is GTSNPN and CDR2 is SVGIG (reference sequence). Between the trimmed V and J ends, which lost 0 bases and 4 bases, there was a span of 19 bases. This CDR3 is built from 17 residues. The CDR3 here is CAWSVPHPNRRGNTIYF. The DNA of the CDR3 is TGTGCCTGGAGTGTTCCCCACCCCAACAGGCGCGGAAACACCATATATTTT. The full variable domain, with the rest looked up from reference TRBV30 and TRBJ1-3, is SQTIHQWPATLVQPVGSPLSLECTVEGTSNPNLYWYRQAAGRGLQLLFYSVGIGQISSEVPQNLSASRPQDRQFILSSKKLLLSDSGFYLCAWSVPHPNRRGNTIYFGEGSWLTVV.

The CDR3 is CASSLGGTGGGPNYGYTF. CDR3 nucleotides: TGTGCCAGCAGCTTGGGAGGGACAGGTGGGGGTCCCAACTATGGCTACACCTTC. The chain has TRBV5-6 and TRBJ1-2; 8 bases fit TRBD1. J was trimmed by 2 bases and V by 0 bases; bases with no gene match: 12. This CDR3 contains 18 residues. The germline V gene has CDR1 SGHDT and CDR2 YYEEEE.

The V and J genes are TRBV7-6 and TRBJ2-5, with D perhaps TRBD1 (6 bases). Trimming left V 5 bases short and J 2 bases short, with 12 bases between. CDR3 length: 14 amino acids. The germline V gene encodes CDR1 SGHVS and CDR2 FNYEAQ. In DNA form, the CDR3 reads TGTGCCAGCAGCACGACGGACAGACAAGAGACCCAGTACTTC. This gives the protein CASSTTDRQETQYF.

This clone has just one count. The chain employs TRBV9 and TRBJ2-7, with a possible D match to TRBD2 (5 bases). In germline, CDR1 is SGDLS, CDR2 YYNGEE. The CDR3 loop spans 14 amino acids. V lost 4 bases to trimming and J lost 1 base, with 12 bases between them. CDR3 region: CASSPRTGSYEQYF. CDR3 in DNA: TGTGCCAGCAGCCCCCGGACGGGATCCTACGAGCAGTACTTC.

This clone was seen just once. The gene calls are TRBV4-2 and TRBJ2-3; unclear D gene. From germline, CDR1 is LGHNA and CDR2 YNFKEQ. The CDR3 length is 12 residues. Trimming stripped 9 bases from V and 3 bases from J, with 10 bases between. Written as DNA, the CDR3 is TGTGCCAGTAGAGGAGTTACAGATACGCAGTATTTT. Protein product: CASRGVTDTQYF.

The V gene is TRBV5-6, the J gene TRBJ1-2; tentative D call: TRBD1 (5 bases). The CDR3 runs to 15 residues. In germline, CDR1 is SGHDT, CDR2 YYEEEE. Trimming removed 4 bases from V and 4 bases from J, with 17 bases in between. The CDR3 region has the DNA TGTGCCAGCAGCCCAGGCCCAGGGACTAGCTATGGCTACACCTTC. Its translation: CASSPGPGTSYGYTF.

This CDR3 is CASSPKASTVPMGETQYF. The CDR3, as DNA: TGTGCCAGCTCACCAAAGGCTTCGACAGTCCCAATGGGAGAGACCCAGTACTTC. The genes are TRBV18 and TRBJ2-5; D might be TRBD1 (5 bases). This CDR3 has 18 residues. Looked up from germline, CDR1 is KGHSH and CDR2 is LQKENI. Trimming stripped 2 bases from V and 4 bases from J, with 23 bases between.

This chain uses TRBV2 with TRBJ2-6; tentatively, D is TRBD1 (5 bases). Trimming cost V 1 base and J 2 bases, with 15 bases left between them. From germline, CDR1 is SNHLY and CDR2 FYNNEI. The CDR3 is 18 residues long. CDR3 in DNA: TGTGCCAGCAGTGAAGATTCCCCAGGGAATACTGGGGCCAACGTCCTGACTTTC. Translated: CASSEDSPGNTGANVLTF.

This chain uses TRBV19 with TRBJ2-7; no definite D call. CDR1 LNHDA and CDR2 SQIVND come from the germline V gene (reference sequence). Trimming pared 5 bases from V and 1 base from J, leaving 12 bases between. The CDR3 spans 14 residues. The CDR3 bases are TGTGCCAGTAGTGCCCGGGTGGGTTCCTACGAGCAGTACTTC. As protein: CASSARVGSYEQYF.

CDR3 loop: CASSPRGSQGHGYTF. DNA of the CDR3: TGTGCCAGCTCACCACGGGGGTCGCAGGGTCATGGCTACACCTTC. The chain has TRBV18 and TRBJ1-2, with D possibly being TRBD1 (5 bases). Trimming took off 1 base at V and 6 bases at J, with 15 bases between the two ends. The CDR3 consists of 15 residues. Germline CDR1 reads KGHSH; CDR2 reads LQKENI.

The J gene is TRBJ2-2, the V gene TRBV14; D may match TRBD1 or TRBD2 (7 bases each). The germline V and J ends were trimmed by 5 bases and 7 bases, with 14 bases remaining between them. Germline V gene lookup returns CDR1 SGHDN and CDR2 FVKESK. This CDR3 spans 14 amino acids. In DNA form, the CDR3 reads TGTGCCAGCAGCATGACAGGGAGGGGCGGGGAGCTGTTTTTT. Encoded protein: CASSMTGRGGELFF. Complete variable domain (other parts from reference TRBV14 and TRBJ2-2): EAGVTQFPSHSVIEKGQTVTLRCDPISGHDNLYWYRRVMGKEIKFLLHFVKESKQDESGMPNNRFLAERTGGTYSTLKVQPAELEDSGVYFCASSMTGRGGELFFGEGSRLTVL.

The chain uses TRBV7-6 and TRBJ2-1; the D gene is possibly TRBD2 (5 bases). The CDR3 length is 17 residues. The germline V gene encodes CDR1 SGHVS and CDR2 FNYEAQ. Trimming removed 4 bases from V and 2 bases from J, with 18 bases in between. CDR3 nucleotides: TGTGCCAGCAGCTCACTATACGGCGGGCCGACCTACAATGAGCAGTTCTTC. This gives the protein CASSSLYGGPTYNEQFF.

The chain uses TRBV7-8 and TRBJ1-1, with TRBD1 as a possible D gene (5 bases). CDR3 length equals 15 residues. Germline V CDR1 and CDR2: SGHVS, FQNEAQ. V dropped 5 bases and J dropped 4 bases, with 17 bases sitting between them. Here the CDR3 reads CASSPGQGLGTEAFF. The CDR3 bases are TGTGCCAGCAGCCCAGGGCAGGGCTTGGGCACTGAAGCTTTCTTT.

The chain carries TRBV9 and TRBJ2-5, with 9 bases fitting TRBD1. CDR1 SGDLS and CDR2 YYNGEE come from the germline V gene. The CDR3 extends over 14 amino acids. With 3 bases clipped from V and 2 bases from J, the junction kept 2 bases outside the gene matches. The CDR3 DNA reads TGTGCCAGCAGCGACGGACAGGGGCAAGAGACCCAGTACTTC. Translating it yields CASSDGQGQETQYF.

This chain uses TRBV6-4 with TRBJ1-5; D call uncertain. The germline V gene has CDR1 MRHNA and CDR2 SNTAGT. The CDR3 has 13 residues. Trimming stripped 5 bases from V and 0 bases from J, with 5 bases between. In nucleotides, the CDR3 is TGTGCCAGCAGTCGATATAGCAATCAGCCCCAGCATTTT. It specifies CASSRYSNQPQHF.

The chain has TRBV19 and TRBJ2-1; D not resolved. V was cut by 5 bases and J by 6 bases, with 17 bases left in between. CDR1 is LNHDA and CDR2 is SQIVND in the germline V gene (reference sequence). The CDR3 runs 15 residues. This CDR3 is CASSHPDLEINEQFF. The DNA of the CDR3 is TGTGCCAGTAGTCATCCAGATCTAGAGATCAATGAGCAGTTCTTC.

J is TRBJ1-1 and V is TRBV6-5; D gene ambiguous. V was trimmed by 3 bases and J by 3 bases, leaving 11 bases between them. The germline CDR1 and CDR2 sequences are MNHEY and SVGAGI. This CDR3 spans 14 amino acids. The CDR3 region is CASSYSLYHTEAFF. The CDR3 DNA is TGTGCCAGCAGTTATTCACTATACCACACTGAAGCTTTCTTT.

This clone has a single count. The chain uses TRBV5-1 and TRBJ1-2; D uncertain. Trimming stripped 0 bases from V and 6 bases from J, with 3 bases between. Looked up from germline, CDR1 is SGHRS and CDR2 is YFSETQ. The CDR3 length is 11 residues. The CDR3 region has the DNA TGCGCCAGCAGCTTGGCACATGGCTACACCTTC. This sequence encodes CASSLAHGYTF.

This sequence joins TRBV6-6 and TRBJ2-3, with a tentative D call TRBD1 (5 bases). Trimming removed 6 bases at V and 0 bases at J, with 13 bases between. Germline CDR1 reads MNHNY; CDR2 reads SVGAGI (reference sequence). The CDR3 consists of 15 residues. The DNA for the CDR3 is TGTGCCAGCAGGTACCAGGGCGGTAGCACAGATACGCAGTATTTT. It translates to CASRYQGGSTDTQYF.

The chain uses TRBV9 and TRBJ2-1; maybe TRBD1 (5 bases). Trimming took 0 bases from V and 4 from J, leaving 14 bases between them. CDR1 SGDLS and CDR2 YYNGEE come from the germline V gene. This CDR3 region has 16 residues. CDR3 residues: CASSVELGPTYNEQFF. The CDR3 nucleotides read TGTGCCAGCAGCGTAGAGCTGGGGCCCACTTACAATGAGCAGTTCTTC.

The rearrangement joins TRBV4-2 to TRBJ2-7, with 7 positions matching TRBD1. This CDR3 comprises 16 residues. The germline gives CDR1 LGHNA, CDR2 YNFKEQ. The ends lost 0 bases at V and 5 bases at J; junction bases unmatched: 10. CDR3 in amino acids: CASSQDPGTEIDEQYF. DNA of the CDR3: TGTGCCAGCAGCCAAGATCCGGGGACAGAGATTGACGAGCAGTACTTC.

In DNA form, the CDR3 reads TGCGCCAGCAGCTTGGCGGCCGGAGGGGGTCTCGGAAACACCATATATTTT. Protein sequence: CASSLAAGGGLGNTIYF. This chain uses TRBV5-1 with TRBJ1-3; D might be TRBD1 (6 bases). V lost 0 bases to trimming and J lost 4 bases, with 17 bases between them. This CDR3 is built from 17 residues. The germline V gene has CDR1 SGHRS and CDR2 YFSETQ.

The chain carries TRBV5-1 and TRBJ1-1; 8 bases map to TRBD1. V lost 3 bases and J lost 5; bases outside the gene matches: 9. There are 15 residues in the CDR3. From germline, CDR1 is SGHRS and CDR2 YFSETQ. CDR3 sequence (DNA): TGCGCCAGCAGCTCGTTCAGGGGGCCTGGGACTGAAGCTTTCTTT. As protein: CASSSFRGPGTEAFF.